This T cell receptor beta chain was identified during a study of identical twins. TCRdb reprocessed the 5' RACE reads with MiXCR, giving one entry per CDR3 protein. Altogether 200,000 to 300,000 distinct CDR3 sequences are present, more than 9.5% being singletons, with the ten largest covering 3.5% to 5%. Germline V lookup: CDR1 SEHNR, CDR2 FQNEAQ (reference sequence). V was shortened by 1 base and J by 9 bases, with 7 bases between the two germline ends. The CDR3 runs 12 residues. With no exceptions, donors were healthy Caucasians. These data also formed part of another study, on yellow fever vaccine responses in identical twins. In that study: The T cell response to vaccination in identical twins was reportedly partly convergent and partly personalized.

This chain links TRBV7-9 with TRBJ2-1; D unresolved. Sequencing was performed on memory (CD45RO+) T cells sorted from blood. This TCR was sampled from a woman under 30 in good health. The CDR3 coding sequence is TGTGCCAGCAGCTTAGTTGTTGGTGAGCAGTTCTTC. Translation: CASSLVVGEQFF.